This TCR beta chain was captured in a study of shared clonotypes between healthy human individuals. At the deep level, the assay was run. Genomic DNA of every subset was divided equally among multiple immunoSEQ plates. As originally analysed: From ImmunoSEQ came sequences covering only the junction and carrying no quality scores, so filtering differed. Assay used: immunoSEQ multiplex PCR; TCRdb lists only in-frame clones, some missing. The V and J calls and clone size come from that table; D and trimming were worked out from the DNA. The repertoire consists of some 490,000 clones, with over 70% occurring once and the leading ten covering 12%. On this clone: The junction departs from the called germline gene at one end, perhaps through a read error.

The germline V gene encodes CDR1 LNHNV and CDR2 YYDKDF (reference sequence). The CDR3 consists of 17 residues. All the donors were Caucasian adults who lived in Nashville, Tennessee. This TCR derives from a woman aged 40 to 50 in good health. Some clones in this sample may be carry-over from other donors' samples. The chain combines TRBV15 with TRBJ2-7; TRBD1 matches 11 bases. Material for sequencing was PBMCs. The CDR3 nucleotides are TGTGCCACCAGCAGAGATCTCATCGGACAGGGGGCCTACGAGCGGTACTTC. As protein: CATSRDLIGQGAYERYF.